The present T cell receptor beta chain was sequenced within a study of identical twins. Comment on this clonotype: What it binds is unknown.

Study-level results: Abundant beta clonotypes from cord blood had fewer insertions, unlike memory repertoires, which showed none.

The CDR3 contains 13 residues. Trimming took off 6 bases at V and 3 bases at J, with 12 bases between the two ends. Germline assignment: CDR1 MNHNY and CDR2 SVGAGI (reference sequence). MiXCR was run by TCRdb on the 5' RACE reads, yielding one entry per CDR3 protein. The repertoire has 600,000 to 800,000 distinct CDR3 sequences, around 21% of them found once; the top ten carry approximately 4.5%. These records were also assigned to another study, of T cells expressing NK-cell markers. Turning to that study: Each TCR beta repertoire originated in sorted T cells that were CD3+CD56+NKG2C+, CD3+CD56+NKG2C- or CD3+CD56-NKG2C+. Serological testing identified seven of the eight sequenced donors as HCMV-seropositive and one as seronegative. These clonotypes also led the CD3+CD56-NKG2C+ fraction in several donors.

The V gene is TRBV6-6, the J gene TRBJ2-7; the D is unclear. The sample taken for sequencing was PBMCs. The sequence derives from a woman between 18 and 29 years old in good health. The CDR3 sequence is CASSRAVGYEQYF. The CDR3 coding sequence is TGTGCCAGCAGCCGCGCGGTCGGCTACGAGCAGTACTTC.